This T cell receptor beta chain derives from a study of human T cells and chemical hapten exposure. Whole-study context: While the approximately 25-week study was under way, patients received diphenylcyclopropenone on the scalp every week. Read at 6 days, the patch tests placed 0.01% DPC on the upper back.

Turning to this clonotype: Its antigen is unknown.

The time point: patch test 2, 6 weeks after DPC sensitization. Treatment in this sample: therapeutic diphenylcyclopropenone sensitization with weekly scalp DPC. TCRdb re-analysed the RACE reads in MiXCR, keeping a single row per CDR3 protein. The sample lists approximately 95,000 distinct CDR3 sequences, approximately 10% seen once, with 2.5% to 4% in the top ten. Study conclusions and caveats: The number of TCRs above 1 in 1000 frequency did not change after DPC sensitization.

Germline CDR1 reads DFQATT; CDR2 reads SNEGSKA (reference sequence). The CDR3 has 15 residues. V was pared by 5 bases and J by 2 bases, with 19 bases between. The sequence derives from a woman between 40 and 55 years old with alopecia areata. Some clones in this sample may be carry-over from other donors' samples. The V and J genes are TRBV20-1 and TRBJ2-7; possibly TRBD1 or TRBD2 for D (6 bases each). The specimen comprised whole blood, sampled in connection with sensitization to the hapten diphenylcyclopropenone (DPC). The CDR3 reads CSARPSGAGTYEQYF. The CDR3 DNA follows: TGCAGTGCTCGTCCATCGGGGGCTGGAACCTACGAGCAGTACTTC.